Listed here are 14 T cell receptor beta chains from one sample, sequenced in a study of cytomegalovirus exposure and HLA in healthy donors. The protocol was immunoSEQ multiplex PCR, while the TCRdb copy is restricted to in-frame clones and leaves out a portion. Of 200,000 to 300,000 clones listed, 80% to 95% are singletons. Material for sequencing was PBMCs. The receptors here all came from a woman aged 25 to 39 in good health and CMV-seronegative.

The V and J genes are TRBV13 and TRBJ2-3; 7 bases match TRBD1. This CDR3 spans 15 amino acids. The germline gives CDR1 PRHDT, CDR2 FYEKMQ (reference sequence). V dropped 0 bases and J dropped 3; count of bases not matched to a gene: 3. CDR3 region: CASSLGRGRTDTQYF. The CDR3 bases are TGTGCCAGCAGCTTAGGTAGGGGGCGGACAGATACGCAGTATTTT.

The gene calls are TRBV7-8 and TRBJ2-3; 7 bases map to TRBD2. The CDR3 is 15 amino acids. Trimming took 7 bases from V and 2 from J; bases not matched to a gene: 9. CDR1 and CDR2 (germline): SGHVS, FQNEAQ. For the CDR3, the DNA is TGTGCCAGCACCCGCTGGGGACTATCCACAGATACGCAGTATTTT. It specifies CASTRWGLSTDTQYF.

This clone was detected only once. In nucleotides, the CDR3 is TGTGCCAGCTCACCTCGACGAAACACCGGGGAGCTGTTTTTT. This encodes CASSPRRNTGELFF. The rearrangement joins TRBV18 to TRBJ2-2; D unresolved. CDR3 length: 14 residues. V dropped 3 bases and J dropped 2 bases, with 7 bases sitting between them. Germline values: CDR1 KGHSH, CDR2 LQKENI.

The chain has TRBV25-1 and TRBJ1-3, with D possibly being TRBD1 (5 bases). The V and J ends lost 10 bases and 0 bases respectively, with 25 bases between them. Per germline, CDR1 MGHDK and CDR2 SYGVNS. CDR3 length equals 18 residues. CDR3 DNA sequence: TGTGCCACCTCAGTGATAAGTAGAGGGGTGCCCTCTGGAAACACCATATATTTT. Amino acid sequence: CATSVISRGVPSGNTIYF.

The V and J genes are TRBV27 and TRBJ2-3; possibly TRBD2 for D (7 bases). Germline values: CDR1 MNHEY, CDR2 SMNVEV (reference sequence). The CDR3 consists of 14 residues. Trimming stripped 8 bases from V and 4 bases from J, with 16 bases between. The DNA of the CDR3 is TGTGCCAGCTGGGGAGGGGGTGGGTCAGATACGCAGTATTTT. Its protein product is CASWGGGGSDTQYF.

The chain couples TRBV27 to TRBJ2-7; possibly TRBD1 for D (6 bases). CDR1 MNHEY and CDR2 SMNVEV come from the germline V gene (reference sequence). V was pared by 3 bases and J by 2 bases, with 11 bases between. This CDR3 has 14 residues. CDR3 coding DNA: TGTGCCAGCAGTTTTGAAGGGGGTCCCTACGAGCAGTACTTC. Residues: CASSFEGGPYEQYF.

In this sample, this clone turned up once. The J gene is TRBJ2-5, the V gene TRBV28; D might be TRBD1 (5 bases). Germline lookup yields CDR1 MDHEN and CDR2 SYDVKM. Trimming cost V 5 bases and J 2 bases, with 9 bases left between them. The CDR3 is made up of 13 amino acids. The CDR3 loop reads CASSRQLQETQYF. Here the CDR3 DNA reads TGTGCCAGCAGTCGACAGCTACAAGAGACCCAGTACTTC.

The V gene is TRBV4-2, the J gene TRBJ2-1; D is possibly TRBD2 (6 bases). Germline lookup yields CDR1 LGHNA and CDR2 YNFKEQ. The V end lost 4 bases, the J end lost 7 bases, and 17 bases lay between the germline ends. CDR3 length: 15 residues. CDR3 sequence reads: CASSPWGLRGNEQFF. CDR3 bases: TGTGCCAGCAGCCCCTGGGGACTTAGAGGGAATGAGCAGTTCTTC.

V usage is TRBV28 and J usage is TRBJ2-2; weak D call: TRBD1 (6 bases). Per germline, CDR1 MDHEN and CDR2 SYDVKM. Trimming took 10 bases from V and 6 from J, leaving 18 bases between them. The length of the CDR3 is 14 residues. The CDR3 loop is CAIQRTVLSGELFF. CDR3 nucleotide sequence: TGTGCCATCCAACGGACAGTTTTGTCCGGGGAGCTGTTTTTT.

This sequence joins TRBV5-1 and TRBJ2-2; perhaps TRBD1 as D (6 bases). CDR3 length equals 15 residues. Trimming cost V 0 bases and J 5 bases, with 11 bases left between them. In germline, CDR1 is SGHRS, CDR2 YFSETQ. This CDR3 is CASSLAAQGTGELFF. CDR3 DNA: TGCGCCAGCAGCTTGGCCGCACAGGGAACCGGGGAGCTGTTTTTT.

The chain is built from TRBV19 and TRBJ2-7; D is unresolved. This CDR3 spans 14 amino acids. Deletions cut 4 bases from V and 6 bases from J, with 16 bases between. Germline CDR1 reads LNHDA; CDR2 reads SQIVND (reference sequence). The CDR3 is CASSTHRSPGEQYF. The DNA of the CDR3 is TGTGCCAGTAGTACCCACCGGTCCCCTGGCGAGCAGTACTTC.

The chain is built from TRBV4-3 and TRBJ2-3; 7 nucleotides match TRBD2. Germline CDR1 LGHNA, CDR2 YSLEER. The CDR3 has 17 amino acids. V shed 0 bases and J 0 bases; nucleotides not matched to a gene: 6. This CDR3 reads CASSQEPAGTSTDTQYF. The CDR3 region has the DNA TGCGCCAGCAGCCAAGAGCCAGCGGGGACTAGCACAGATACGCAGTATTTT.

This rearrangement joins TRBV2 to TRBJ2-7; 14 nucleotides agree with TRBD2. CDR1 is SNHLY and CDR2 is FYNNEI in the germline V gene. The J segment lost 2 bases and the V segment lost 6 bases, leaving 6 bases of the junction unmatched. This CDR3 spans 16 amino acids. CDR3 in amino acids: CASSDRLAGGPYEQYF. Written as DNA, the CDR3 is TGTGCCAGCAGCGATAGACTAGCGGGAGGGCCCTACGAGCAGTACTTC.

The chain links TRBV6-5 to TRBJ1-1; D gene uncertain. There are 14 residues in the CDR3. Germline assignment: CDR1 MNHEY and CDR2 SVGAGI. V dropped 2 bases and J dropped 1 base, with 8 bases sitting between them. This chain's CDR3 is CASSYTSWNTEAFF. The CDR3 DNA sequence: TGTGCCAGCAGTTACACCTCTTGGAACACTGAAGCTTTCTTT.